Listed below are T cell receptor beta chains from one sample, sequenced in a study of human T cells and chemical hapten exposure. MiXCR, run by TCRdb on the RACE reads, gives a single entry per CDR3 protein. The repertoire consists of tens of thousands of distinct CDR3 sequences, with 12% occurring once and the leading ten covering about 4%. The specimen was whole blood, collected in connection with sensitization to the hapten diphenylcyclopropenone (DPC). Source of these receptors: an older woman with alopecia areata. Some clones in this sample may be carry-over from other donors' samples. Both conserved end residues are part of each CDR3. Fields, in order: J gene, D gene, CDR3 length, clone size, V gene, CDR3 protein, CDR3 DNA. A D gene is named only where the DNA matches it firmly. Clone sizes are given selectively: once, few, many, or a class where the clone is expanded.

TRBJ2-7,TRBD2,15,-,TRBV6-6,CASSFVTGTTPKQYF,TGTGCCAGCAGCTTCGTGACCGGGACTACCCCTAAGCAGTACTTC
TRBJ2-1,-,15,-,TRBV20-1,CSARDQRGSYNEQFF,TGCAGTGCTAGAGATCAGAGGGGGTCCTACAATGAGCAGTTCTTC
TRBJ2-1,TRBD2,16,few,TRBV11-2,CASSLGGSGGAHEQFF,TGTGCCAGCAGCTTAGGAGGTAGCGGGGGGGCCCATGAGCAGTTCTTC
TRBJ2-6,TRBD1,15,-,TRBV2,CATEQGSSGANVLTF,TGTGCCACCGAACAGGGGTCCTCTGGGGCCAACGTCCTGACTTTC
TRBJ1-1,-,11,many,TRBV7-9,CASSPITEAFF,TGTGCCAGCAGCCCTATCACTGAAGCTTTCTTT
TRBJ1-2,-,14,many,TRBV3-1,CASSRSTGAGGYTF,TGTGCCAGCAGCCGCTCAACCGGGGCTGGAGGCTACACCTTC
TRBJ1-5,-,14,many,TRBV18,CASSQDHSNQPQHF,TGTGCCAGCTCACAAGACCATAGCAATCAGCCCCAGCATTTT
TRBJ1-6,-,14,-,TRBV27,CASSQTPNNSPLHF,TGTGCCAGCAGCCAGACACCCAATAATTCACCCCTCCACTTT
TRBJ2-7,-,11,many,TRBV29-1,CSVGEQYEQYF,TGCAGCGTGGGAGAGCAATACGAGCAGTACTTC
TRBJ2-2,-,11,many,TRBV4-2,CASRNTGELFF,TGTGCCAGCAGGAACACCGGGGAGCTGTTTTTT
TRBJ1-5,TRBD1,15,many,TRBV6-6,CASSPGTGGYQPQHF,TGTGCCAGCAGTCCCGGGACAGGGGGCTATCAGCCCCAGCATTTT
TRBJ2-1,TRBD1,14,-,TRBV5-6,CASSADDRANEQFF,TGTGCCAGCAGCGCAGACGACAGGGCTAATGAGCAGTTCTTC
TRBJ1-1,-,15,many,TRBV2,CASNPTGTSNTEAFF,TGTGCCAGCAACCCGACCGGGACATCGAACACTGAAGCTTTCTTT
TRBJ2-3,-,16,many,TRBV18,CASSPPTGRRPDTQYF,TGTGCCAGCTCACCACCCACAGGGAGAAGGCCAGATACGCAGTATTTT
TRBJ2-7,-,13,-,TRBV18,CASSLAEAYEQYF,TGTGCCAGCTCACTAGCCGAAGCCTACGAGCAGTACTTC
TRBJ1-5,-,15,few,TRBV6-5,CASRRRNNSNQPQHF,TGTGCCAGCCGCCGCAGGAACAATAGCAATCAGCCCCAGCATTTT
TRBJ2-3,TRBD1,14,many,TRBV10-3,CAIETGQGGDTQYF,TGTGCCATCGAAACGGGACAGGGAGGTGATACGCAGTATTTT
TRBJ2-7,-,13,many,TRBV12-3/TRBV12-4,CASSLQVSYEQYF,TGTGCCAGCAGTCTACAGGTCTCCTACGAGCAGTACTTC
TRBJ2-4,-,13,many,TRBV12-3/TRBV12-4,CASSPGPANIQYF,TGTGCCAGCAGCCCTGGACCTGCAAACATTCAGTACTTC
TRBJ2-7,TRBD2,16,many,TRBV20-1,CSAGLGRASYLYEQYF,TGCAGTGCTGGACTAGGGCGGGCCAGTTACCTATACGAGCAGTACTTC
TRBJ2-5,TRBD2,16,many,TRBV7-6,CASSLYPRGRQETQYF,TGTGCCAGCAGCTTATATCCGCGGGGGAGACAAGAGACCCAGTACTTC
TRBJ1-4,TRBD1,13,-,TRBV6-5,CASSYGDRAKLFF,TGTGCCAGCAGTTACGGGGACAGAGCCAAACTGTTTTTT
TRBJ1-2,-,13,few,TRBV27,CASSDGDLYGYTF,TGTGCCAGCAGTGATGGGGATCTCTATGGCTACACCTTC
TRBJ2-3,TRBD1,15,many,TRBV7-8,CASSPQGASTDTQYF,TGTGCCAGCAGCCCCCAGGGGGCGTCCACAGATACGCAGTATTTT
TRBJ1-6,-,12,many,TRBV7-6,CASSLIGSPLHF,TGTGCCAGCAGCTTAATCGGATCACCCCTCCACTTT
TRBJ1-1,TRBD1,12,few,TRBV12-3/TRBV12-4,CASSWTGAEAFF,TGTGCCAGCAGCTGGACAGGTGCTGAAGCTTTCTTT
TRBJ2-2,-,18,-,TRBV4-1,CASSPAFLIGPYTGELFF,TGCGCCAGCAGCCCAGCTTTTTTGATAGGGCCTTACACCGGGGAGCTGTTTTTT
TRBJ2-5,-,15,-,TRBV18,CASSPFEGSEETQYF,TGTGCCAGCTCACCTTTTGAGGGCTCGGAGGAGACCCAGTACTTC
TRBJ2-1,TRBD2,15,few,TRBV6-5,CASSRLGLAGSEQFF,TGTGCCAGCAGTCGTCTCGGGCTAGCGGGGAGTGAGCAGTTCTTC
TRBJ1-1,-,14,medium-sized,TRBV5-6,CASSLEGRSTEAFF,TGTGCCAGCAGCTTGGAAGGCAGGAGCACTGAAGCTTTCTTT
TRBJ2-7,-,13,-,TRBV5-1,CASSQGPSYEQYF,TGCGCCAGCAGCCAGGGACCTAGCTACGAGCAGTACTTC
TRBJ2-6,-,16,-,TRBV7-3,CASSQVMTLQANVLTF,TGTGCCAGCAGTCAAGTGATGACTCTCCAGGCCAACGTCCTGACTTTC
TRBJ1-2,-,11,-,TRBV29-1,CSVEAGVGYTF,TGCAGCGTTGAGGCGGGCGTTGGCTACACCTTC
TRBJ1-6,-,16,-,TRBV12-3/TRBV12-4,CASSLVSGVTNSPLHF,TGTGCCAGCAGTTTAGTGTCAGGGGTAACTAATTCACCCCTCCACTTT
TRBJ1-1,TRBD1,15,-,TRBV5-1,CASSVRTGLNTEAFF,TGCGCCAGCAGCGTACGGACAGGGCTGAACACTGAAGCTTTCTTT
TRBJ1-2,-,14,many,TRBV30,CATWSGYQGHGYTF,TGTGCCACCTGGAGTGGTTACCAGGGCCATGGCTACACCTTC
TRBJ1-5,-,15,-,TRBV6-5,CASSYRADSNQPQHF,TGTGCCAGCAGTTACAGGGCTGATAGCAATCAGCCCCAGCATTTT
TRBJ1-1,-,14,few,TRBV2,CASSSRQLGTEAFF,TGTGCCAGCAGTTCTAGACAGTTAGGGACTGAAGCTTTCTTT
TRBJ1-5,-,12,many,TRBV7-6,CASSLAGQPQHF,TGTGCCAGCAGCTTAGCTGGTCAGCCCCAGCATTTT
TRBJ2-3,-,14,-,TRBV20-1,CSASESVATDTQYF,TGCAGTGCTAGTGAGTCAGTAGCTACAGATACGCAGTATTTT